This T cell receptor beta chain was captured in a study of T cell repertoires in cytomegalovirus infection (dated by TCRdb to about 2019). Describing the broader study: Because public TCR beta signatures pointed to carriage of CMV infection together with the matching HLA type, the HLA type of each donor mattered for the analysis. What the authors observed across the whole study: Cumulative frequency of public TCR beta family members discriminated carriers of CMV infection plus the relevant HLA type in this cohort and an independent roughly 340-donor cohort. The ex vivo response was dominated by HLA-C-restricted CMV-specific TCR beta clonotypes, and the single most frequent clonotype in two of eight donors was supplied by these HLA-C-restricted clonotypes.

V and J are truncated by 5 bases and 1 base respectively, leaving an intervening sequence of 12 bases. The cysteine opens and the phenylalanine closes a CDR3 of 15 amino acids. The DNA shown is the 45-base CDR3, in frame from base 1. In the germline V gene, CDR1 corresponds to SGHTA and CDR2 to FQGNSA. This clonotype occurred many times. Its antigen specificity is not known. Qualities for individual bases were not recorded, and no much larger clone is one base off. The sample was run on an Illumina HiSeq 1500. TCRdb applied fastp at Q25 and MiXCR to the public reads, then kept only in-frame beta chains. Duplicate CDR3 protein sequences are folded into a single record with the most common DNA and genes. The sample records about 68,000 distinct CDR3 sequences, about 22% of which are singletons. The ten most abundant clones make up 60% to 80% of the sample.

Sequenced material: PBMCs, sequenced either directly or after in vitro stimulation (not recorded which). In this chain, TRBV7-2 is recombined with TRBJ1-5; a weak D assignment points to TRBD1 (5 bases agree). The TCR was taken from a human donor in good health (CMV status not recorded). Some clones in this sample may be carry-over from other donors' samples. The DNA sequence is as follows: TGTGCCAGCAGCCCTACAGGTCAGAGCAATCAGCCCCAGCATTTT. Translated, this is CASSPTGQSNQPQHF.